This T cell receptor beta chain is drawn from a study of T cell repertoires in cytomegalovirus infection. TCRdb ran MiXCR on the reads and lists one entry per CDR3 protein. This sample carries about 260,000 distinct CDR3 sequences, roughly an eighth of them seen once, and the ten largest clones take 8.5% to 10%. Material for sequencing was PBMCs. The TCR comes from a human donor in good health (CMV status not recorded). Some clones in this sample may be carry-over from other donors' samples.

The CDR3 sequence is CSAPGTSVLNEQFF. The CDR3, as DNA: TGCAGTGCTCCCGGGACTAGCGTGCTTAATGAGCAGTTCTTC. This chain connects TRBV20-1 to TRBJ2-1; 10 bases fit TRBD2. The V gene end was trimmed by 5 bases and the J gene end by 7 bases; junction bases not matched to a gene: 8. CDR3 size: 14 residues. CDR1 and CDR2 from the germline V gene are DFQATT and SNEGSKA (reference sequence).